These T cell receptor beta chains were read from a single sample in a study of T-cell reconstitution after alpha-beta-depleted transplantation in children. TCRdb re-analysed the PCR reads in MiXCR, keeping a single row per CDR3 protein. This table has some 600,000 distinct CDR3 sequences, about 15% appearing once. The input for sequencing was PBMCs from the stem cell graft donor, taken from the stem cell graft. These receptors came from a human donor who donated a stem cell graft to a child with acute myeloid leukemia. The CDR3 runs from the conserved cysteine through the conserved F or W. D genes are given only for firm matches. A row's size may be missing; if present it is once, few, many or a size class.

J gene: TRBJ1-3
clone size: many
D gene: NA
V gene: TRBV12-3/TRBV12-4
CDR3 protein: CASRGHRNTIYF
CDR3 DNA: TGTGCCAGCAGGGGACATAGAAACACCATATATTTT

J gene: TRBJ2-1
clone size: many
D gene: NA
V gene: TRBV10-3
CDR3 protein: CAISDSGPYNEQFF
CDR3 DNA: TGTGCCATCAGTGACAGCGGGCCCTACAATGAGCAGTTCTTC

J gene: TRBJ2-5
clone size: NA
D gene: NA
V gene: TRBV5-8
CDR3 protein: CASSRIGRETQYF
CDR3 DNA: TGTGCCAGCAGCCGAATAGGGAGAGAGACCCAGTACTTC

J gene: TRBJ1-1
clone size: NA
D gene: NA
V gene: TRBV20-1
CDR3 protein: CSARWDLVAFF
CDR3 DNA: TGCAGTGCTAGGTGGGACCTTGTAGCTTTCTTT

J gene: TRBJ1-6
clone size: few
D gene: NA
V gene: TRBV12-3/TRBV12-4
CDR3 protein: CASSFQRGHNSPLHF
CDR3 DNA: TGTGCCAGCAGTTTTCAGAGGGGTCATAATTCACCCCTCCACTTT

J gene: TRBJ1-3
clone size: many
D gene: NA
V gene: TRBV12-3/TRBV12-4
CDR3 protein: CASSQGGTANGNTIYF
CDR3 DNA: TGTGCCAGCAGCCAGGGTGGAACGGCTAACGGAAACACCATATATTTT

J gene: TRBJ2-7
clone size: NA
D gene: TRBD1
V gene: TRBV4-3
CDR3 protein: CASSQEYRGPYEQYF
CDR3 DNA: TGCGCCAGCAGCCAAGAGTACAGGGGGCCCTACGAGCAGTACTTC

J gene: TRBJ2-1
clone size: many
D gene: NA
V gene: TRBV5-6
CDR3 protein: CASSLSDGGLYNEQFF
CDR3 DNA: TGTGCCAGCAGCTTGAGCGATGGTGGACTCTACAATGAGCAGTTCTTC

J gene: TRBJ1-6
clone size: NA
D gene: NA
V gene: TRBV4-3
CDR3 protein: CASSQDWSRSPLHF
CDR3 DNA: TGCGCCAGCAGCCAAGATTGGAGTCGGTCCCCCCTCCACTTT

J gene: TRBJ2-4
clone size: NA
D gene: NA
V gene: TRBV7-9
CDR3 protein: CASSLAGAKNIQYF
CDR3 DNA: TGTGCCAGCAGCTTAGCTGGGGCCAAAAACATTCAGTACTTC

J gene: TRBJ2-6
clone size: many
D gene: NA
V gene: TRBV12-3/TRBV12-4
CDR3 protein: CASSVLASGANVLTF
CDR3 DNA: TGTGCCAGCAGTGTACTAGCTTCTGGGGCCAACGTCCTGACTTTC

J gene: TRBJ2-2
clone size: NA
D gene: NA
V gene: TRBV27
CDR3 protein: CASGGRYTGELFF
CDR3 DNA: TGTGCCAGCGGGGGCAGATACACCGGGGAGCTGTTTTTT

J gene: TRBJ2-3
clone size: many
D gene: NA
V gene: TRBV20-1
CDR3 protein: CSAGASTDTQYF
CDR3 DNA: TGCAGTGCTGGGGCTAGCACAGATACGCAGTATTTT

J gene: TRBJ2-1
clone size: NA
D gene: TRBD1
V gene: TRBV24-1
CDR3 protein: CATSDFGTGWNEQFF
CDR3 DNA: TGTGCCACCAGTGATTTCGGGACAGGGTGGAATGAGCAGTTCTTC

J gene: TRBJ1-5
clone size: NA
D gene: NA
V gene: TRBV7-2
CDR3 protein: CASSLAPGGTHQPQHF
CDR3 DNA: TGTGCCAGCAGCTTAGCGCCTGGAGGTACCCATCAGCCCCAGCATTTT

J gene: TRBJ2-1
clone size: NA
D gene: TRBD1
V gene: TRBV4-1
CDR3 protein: CASSQEPTGGWNEQFF
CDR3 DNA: TGCGCCAGCAGCCAAGAGCCTACAGGGGGATGGAATGAGCAGTTCTTC

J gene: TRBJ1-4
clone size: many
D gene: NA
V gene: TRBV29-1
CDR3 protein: CSSLGDDEKLFF
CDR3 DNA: TGCAGCTCGCTCGGGGACGATGAAAAACTGTTTTTT

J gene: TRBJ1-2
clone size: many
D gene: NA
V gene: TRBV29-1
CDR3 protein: CSVVFGAGANYGYTF
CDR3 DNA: TGCAGCGTTGTTTTTGGGGCTGGAGCTAACTATGGCTACACCTTC

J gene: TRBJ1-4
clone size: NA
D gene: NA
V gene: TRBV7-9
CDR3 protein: CASSLKSALNEKLFF
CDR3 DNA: TGTGCCAGCAGCTTAAAGAGTGCTCTTAATGAAAAACTGTTTTTT

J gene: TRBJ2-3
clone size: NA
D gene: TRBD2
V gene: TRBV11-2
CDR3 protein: CASSTDGVAGSDTQYF
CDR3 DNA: TGTGCCAGCAGCACCGATGGGGTAGCGGGGTCAGATACGCAGTATTTT

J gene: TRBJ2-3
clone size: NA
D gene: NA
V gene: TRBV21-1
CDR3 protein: CASSKVSVGGLTDTQYF
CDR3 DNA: TGTGCCAGCAGCAAAGTTTCGGTGGGGGGGCTGACTGATACGCAGTATTTT

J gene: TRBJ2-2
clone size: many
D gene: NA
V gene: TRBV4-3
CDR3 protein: CASSQARSSTGELFF
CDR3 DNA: TGCGCCAGCAGCCAAGCCCGGTCATCCACCGGGGAGCTGTTTTTT

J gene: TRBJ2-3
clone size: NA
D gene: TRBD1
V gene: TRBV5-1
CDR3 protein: CASSVGLWTGASSTDTQYF
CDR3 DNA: TGCGCCAGCAGCGTCGGCCTCTGGACAGGGGCTTCTAGCACAGATACGCAGTATTTT

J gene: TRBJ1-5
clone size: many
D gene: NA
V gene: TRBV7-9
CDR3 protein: CASSLVDQPQHF
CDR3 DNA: TGTGCCAGCAGCCTAGTCGATCAGCCCCAGCATTTT